The 2 T cell receptor beta chains listed next were all sequenced from one sample in a study of beta chain features in type 1 diabetes (dated by TCRdb to between 2017 and 2018). The library was generated by the immunoSEQ multiplex PCR assay. The High Capacity cDNA Reverse Transcription Kit was used to reverse transcribe all of the isolated RNA, meaning that expressed TCRB transcripts were what got sequenced. Imported from immuneACCESS, the table was reduced by TCRdb to in-frame sequences with V and J called. These copies leave out some clones; in studies compared against another copy, an unresolved V gene accounts for under half, and the cause of the remainder is not known. This sample lists almost 350,000 clones; roughly 8% were detected once. The top ten clones comprise 0.44% of the sample. The material sequenced was central memory CD4+ T cells from blood. These TCRs come from a woman between 18 and 29 years old in good health.

This clone was counted only a few times. The CDR3 region has the DNA TGTGCCAGCAGCGCGAGGGATCGGGAGACCCAGTACTTC. Its translation is CASSARDRETQYF. The chain couples TRBV9 to TRBJ2-5; D is possibly TRBD2 (5 bases). The CDR3 runs 13 residues. Trimming removed 3 bases at V and 5 bases at J, with 11 bases between. Per germline, CDR1 SGDLS and CDR2 YYNGEE.

The chain recombines TRBV10-2 with TRBJ2-7, with D perhaps being TRBD1 or TRBD2 (5 bases each). The CDR3 totals 14 residues. Germline V gene sequence: CDR1 WSHSY, CDR2 SAAADI. V was clipped by 1 base and J by 0 bases, with 7 bases between them. This CDR3 is CASSEWGNSYEQYF. DNA for the CDR3: TGCGCCAGCAGTGAGTGGGGGAACTCCTACGAGCAGTACTTC.